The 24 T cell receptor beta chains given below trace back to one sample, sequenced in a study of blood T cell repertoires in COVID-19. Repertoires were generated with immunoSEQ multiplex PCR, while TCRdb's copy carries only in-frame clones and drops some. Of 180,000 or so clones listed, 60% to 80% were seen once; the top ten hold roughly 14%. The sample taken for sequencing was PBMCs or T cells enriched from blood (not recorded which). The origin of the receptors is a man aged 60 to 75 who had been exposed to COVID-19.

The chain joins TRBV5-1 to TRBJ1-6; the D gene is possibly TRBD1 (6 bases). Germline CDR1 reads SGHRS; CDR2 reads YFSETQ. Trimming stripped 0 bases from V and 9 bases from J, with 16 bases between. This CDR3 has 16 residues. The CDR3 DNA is TGCGCCAGCAGCTTGGAGGTCAGGACAGTGGGTTCACCCCTCCACTTT. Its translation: CASSLEVRTVGSPLHF.

For the CDR3, the DNA is TGTGCCAGCAGCGACAGGGTCGGAGGGGGCTACACCTTC. Its protein product is CASSDRVGGGYTF. V is TRBV3-1 (or the pseudogene TRBV3-2) and J is TRBJ1-2; 7 bases agree with TRBD1. The J segment lost 8 bases and the V segment lost 5 bases, leaving 8 bases of the junction unmatched. The CDR3 runs 13 residues. CDR1 LGHDT and CDR2 YNNKEL come from the germline V gene (reference sequence).

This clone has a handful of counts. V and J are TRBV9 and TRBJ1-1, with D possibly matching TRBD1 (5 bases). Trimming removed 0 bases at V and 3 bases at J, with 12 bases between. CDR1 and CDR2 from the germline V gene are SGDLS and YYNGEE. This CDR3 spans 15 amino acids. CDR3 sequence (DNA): TGTGCCAGCAGCGTAGTGGCAGGGCTAGACACTGAAGCTTTCTTT. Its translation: CASSVVAGLDTEAFF. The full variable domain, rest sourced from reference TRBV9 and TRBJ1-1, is DSGVTQTPKHLITATGQRVTLRCSPRSGDLSVYWYQQSLDQGLQFLIQYYNGEERAKGNILERFSAQQFPDLHSELNLSSLELGDSALYFCASSVVAGLDTEAFFGQGTRLTVV.

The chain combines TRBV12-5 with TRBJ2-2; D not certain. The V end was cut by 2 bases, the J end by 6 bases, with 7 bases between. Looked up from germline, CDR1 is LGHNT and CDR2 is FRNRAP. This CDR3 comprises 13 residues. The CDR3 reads CASGLTSAGELFF. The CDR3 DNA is TGTGCTAGTGGTTTGACCAGCGCCGGGGAGCTGTTTTTT.

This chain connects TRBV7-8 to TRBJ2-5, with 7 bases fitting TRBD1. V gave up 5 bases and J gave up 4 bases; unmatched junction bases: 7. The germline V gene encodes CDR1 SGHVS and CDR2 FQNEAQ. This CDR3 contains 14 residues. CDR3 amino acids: CASSRGTVGETQYF. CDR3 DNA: TGTGCCAGCAGCCGAGGGACAGTGGGAGAGACCCAGTACTTC. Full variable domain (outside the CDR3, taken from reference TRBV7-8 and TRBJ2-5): GAGVSQSPRYKVAKRGQDVALRCDPISGHVSLFWYQQALGQGPEFLTYFQNEAQLDKSGLPSDRFFAERPEGSVSTLKIQRTQQEDSAVYLCASSRGTVGETQYFGPGTRLLVL.

The chain's CDR3 is CASSSRVGAMNTQYF. The DNA for the CDR3 is TGTGCCAGCAGCTCCCGGGTGGGAGCAATGAATACGCAGTATTTT. V usage is TRBV7-2 and J usage is TRBJ2-3; perhaps TRBD2 as D (5 bases). The CDR3 sequence is 15 residues long. Trimming stripped 4 bases from V and 7 bases from J, with 18 bases between. The germline V gene has CDR1 SGHTA and CDR2 FQGNSA. The full variable domain, its missing parts supplied by reference TRBV7-2 and TRBJ2-3, is GAGVSQSPSNKVTEKGKDVELRCDPISGHTALYWYRQSLGQGLEFLIYFQGNSAPDKSGLPSDRFSAERTGGSVSTLTIQRTQQEDSAVYLCASSSRVGAMNTQYFGPGTRLTVL.

The CDR3 region is CASSLRQGQTEAFF. The CDR3 DNA follows: TGTGCCAGCAGTTTAAGACAGGGACAAACTGAAGCTTTCTTT. The chain carries TRBV27 and TRBJ1-1; 7 bases fit TRBD1. The CDR3 runs 14 residues. The V gene's germline CDR1 is MNHEY and CDR2 SMNVEV (reference sequence). V was pared by 2 bases and J by 5 bases, with 5 bases of the junction left unmatched.

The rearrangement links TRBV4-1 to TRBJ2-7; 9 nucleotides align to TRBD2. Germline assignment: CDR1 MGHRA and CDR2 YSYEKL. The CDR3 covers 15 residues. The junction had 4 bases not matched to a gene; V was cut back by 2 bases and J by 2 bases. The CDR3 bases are TGCGCCAGCAGCCAACTAGCGGGGAACACCTACGAGCAGTACTTC. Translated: CASSQLAGNTYEQYF.

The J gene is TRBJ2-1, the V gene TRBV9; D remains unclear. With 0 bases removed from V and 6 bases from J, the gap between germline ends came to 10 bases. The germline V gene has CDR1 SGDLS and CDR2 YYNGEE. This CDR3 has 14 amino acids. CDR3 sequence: CASSVVVTGNEQFF. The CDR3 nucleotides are TGTGCCAGCAGCGTAGTAGTGACTGGCAATGAGCAGTTCTTC.

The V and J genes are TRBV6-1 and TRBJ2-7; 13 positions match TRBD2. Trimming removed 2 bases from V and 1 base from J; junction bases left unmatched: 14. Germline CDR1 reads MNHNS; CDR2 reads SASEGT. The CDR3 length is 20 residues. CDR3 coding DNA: TGTGCCAGCAGTGAATGGGATCCAAAGGGACTAGCGGGAAGTTCCTACGAGCAGTACTTC. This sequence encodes CASSEWDPKGLAGSSYEQYF.

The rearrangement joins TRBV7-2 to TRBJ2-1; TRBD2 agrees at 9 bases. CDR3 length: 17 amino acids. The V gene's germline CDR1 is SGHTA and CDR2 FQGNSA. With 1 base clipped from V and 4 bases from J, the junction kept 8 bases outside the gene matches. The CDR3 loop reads CASSLEGLAAAYNEQFF. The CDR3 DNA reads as TGTGCCAGCAGCTTAGAGGGACTAGCAGCGGCTTACAATGAGCAGTTCTTC.

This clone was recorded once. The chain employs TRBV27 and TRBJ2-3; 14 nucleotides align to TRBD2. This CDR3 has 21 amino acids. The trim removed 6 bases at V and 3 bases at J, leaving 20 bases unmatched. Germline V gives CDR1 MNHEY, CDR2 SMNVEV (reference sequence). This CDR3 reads CASSRLTGPGLAGGSTDTQYF. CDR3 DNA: TGTGCCAGCAGCCGTTTGACAGGGCCCGGACTAGCGGGAGGAAGTACAGATACGCAGTATTTT.

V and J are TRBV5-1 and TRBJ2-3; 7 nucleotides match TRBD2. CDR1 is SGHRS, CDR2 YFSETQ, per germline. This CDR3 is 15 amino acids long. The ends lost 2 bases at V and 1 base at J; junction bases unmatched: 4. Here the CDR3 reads CASSLFTSGTDTQYF. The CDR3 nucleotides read TGCGCCAGCAGCTTATTTACTAGCGGCACAGATACGCAGTATTTT.

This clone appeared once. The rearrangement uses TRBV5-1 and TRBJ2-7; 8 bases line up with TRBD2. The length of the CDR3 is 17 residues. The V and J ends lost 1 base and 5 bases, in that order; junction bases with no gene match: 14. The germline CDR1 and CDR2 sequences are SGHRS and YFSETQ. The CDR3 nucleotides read TGCGCCAGCAGCTTGTCTTCAGCGGGAGCTAGGGTCCACGAGCAGTACTTC. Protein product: CASSLSSAGARVHEQYF.

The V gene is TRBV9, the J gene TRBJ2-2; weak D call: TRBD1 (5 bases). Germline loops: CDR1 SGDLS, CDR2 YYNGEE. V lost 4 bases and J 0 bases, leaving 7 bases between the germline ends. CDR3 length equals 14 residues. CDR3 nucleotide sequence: TGTGCCAGCAGCCCAGGGACGAACACCGGGGAGCTGTTTTTT. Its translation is CASSPGTNTGELFF.

The CDR3 reads CASTRQEEYGYTF. The CDR3 nucleotides read TGTGCCAGCACCAGACAGGAGGAGTATGGCTACACCTTC. J is TRBJ1-2 and V is TRBV6-6; TRBD1 might be the D (6 bases). CDR1 and CDR2 (germline): MNHNY, SVGAGI (reference sequence). V gave up 7 bases and J gave up 5 bases, with 14 bases separating them. The CDR3 consists of 13 residues.

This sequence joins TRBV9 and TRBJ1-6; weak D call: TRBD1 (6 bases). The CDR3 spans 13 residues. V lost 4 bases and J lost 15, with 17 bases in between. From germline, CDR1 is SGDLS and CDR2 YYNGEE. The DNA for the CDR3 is TGTGCCAGCAGCCCCACCGACAGGTTACGCCTCCACTTT. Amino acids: CASSPTDRLRLHF.

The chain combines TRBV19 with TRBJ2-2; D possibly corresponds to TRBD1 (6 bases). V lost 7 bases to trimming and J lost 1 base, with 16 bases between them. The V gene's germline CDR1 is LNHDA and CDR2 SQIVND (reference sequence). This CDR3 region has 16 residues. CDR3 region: CASTRTLTGNTGELFF. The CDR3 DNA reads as TGTGCCAGTACCCGGACCCTGACAGGGAACACCGGGGAGCTGTTTTTT.

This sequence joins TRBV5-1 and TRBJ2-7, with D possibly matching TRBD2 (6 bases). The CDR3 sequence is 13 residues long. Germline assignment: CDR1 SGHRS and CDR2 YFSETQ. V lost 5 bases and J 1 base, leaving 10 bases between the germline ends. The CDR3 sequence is CASRMTSSYEQYF. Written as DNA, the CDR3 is TGCGCCAGCAGAATGACTAGTTCCTACGAGCAGTACTTC. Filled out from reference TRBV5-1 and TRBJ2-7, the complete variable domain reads KAGVTQTPRYLIKTRGQQVTLSCSPISGHRSVSWYQQTPGQGLQFLFEYFSETQRNKGNFPGRFSGRQFSNSRSEMNVSTLELGDSALYLCASRMTSSYEQYFGPGTRLTVT.

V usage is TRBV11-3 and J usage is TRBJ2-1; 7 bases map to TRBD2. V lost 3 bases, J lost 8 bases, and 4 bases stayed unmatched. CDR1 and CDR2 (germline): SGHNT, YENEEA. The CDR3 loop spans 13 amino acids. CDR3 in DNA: TGTGCCAGCAGCTTGGTCCGGGGGGATGAGCAGTTCTTC. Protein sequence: CASSLVRGDEQFF.

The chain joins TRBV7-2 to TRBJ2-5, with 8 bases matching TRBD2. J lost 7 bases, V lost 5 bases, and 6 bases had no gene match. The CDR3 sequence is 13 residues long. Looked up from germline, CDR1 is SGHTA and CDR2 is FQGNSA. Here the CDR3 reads CASSQSRGGTQYF. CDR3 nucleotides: TGTGCCAGCAGCCAGTCCCGGGGGGGGACCCAGTACTTC.

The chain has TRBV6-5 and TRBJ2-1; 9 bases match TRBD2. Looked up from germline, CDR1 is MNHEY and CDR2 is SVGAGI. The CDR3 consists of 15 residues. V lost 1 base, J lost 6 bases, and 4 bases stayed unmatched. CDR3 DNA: TGTGCCAGCAGTTACTTGCGGGAGGGAACCAATGAGCAGTTCTTC. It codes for CASSYLREGTNEQFF.

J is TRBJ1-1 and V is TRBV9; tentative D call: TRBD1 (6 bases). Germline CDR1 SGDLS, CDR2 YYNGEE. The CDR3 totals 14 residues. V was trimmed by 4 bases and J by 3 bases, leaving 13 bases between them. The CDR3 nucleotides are TGTGCCAGCAGCCCCGGGACACTTTACACTGAAGCTTTCTTT. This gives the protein CASSPGTLYTEAFF.

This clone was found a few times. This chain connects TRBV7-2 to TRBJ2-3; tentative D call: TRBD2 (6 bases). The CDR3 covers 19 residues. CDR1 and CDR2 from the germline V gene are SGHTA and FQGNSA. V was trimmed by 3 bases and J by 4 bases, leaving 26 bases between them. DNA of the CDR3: TGTGCCAGCAGCTTTACGGGAGAGGTTGGGGTGAGACGCGCAGATACGCAGTATTTT. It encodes CASSFTGEVGVRRADTQYF.